These T cell receptor beta chains were read from a single sample in a study of human T cells and chemical hapten exposure. MiXCR, run by TCRdb on the RACE reads, gives a single entry per CDR3 protein. The data contain about 260,000 distinct CDR3 sequences, 8.6% of them seen just once; the ten biggest clones take up over 2%. Here the sequenced sample was whole blood, taken in connection with sensitization to the hapten diphenylcyclopropenone (DPC). Receptors originate from a woman aged 40 to 49 with alopecia areata. Some clones in this sample may be carry-over from other donors' samples. The CDR3 runs from the conserved cysteine through the conserved F or W. A D gene is named only where the DNA matches it firmly. Where a row states a size, it is once, few, many or the class of an expanded clone; other rows omit it.

clone_size	j_call	v_call	d_call	cdr3_nt	cdr3_aa
few	TRBJ2-2	TRBV29-1	TRBD1	TGCAGCGTCGTGACAGGGGCGAACACCGGGGAGCTGTTTTTT	CSVVTGANTGELFF
many	TRBJ2-7	TRBV7-9	.	TGTGCCAGCAGCGTCCGGGACACCCAGCCCGAGCAGTACTTC	CASSVRDTQPEQYF
.	TRBJ2-2	TRBV27	.	TGTGCCAGCAGGACAAAGGGGGGACCCATGCTAACCGGGGAGCTGTTTTTT	CASRTKGGPMLTGELFF
many	TRBJ2-5	TRBV29-1	.	TGCAGCGTTGAAAAAGGGACCTTCCAAGAGACCCAGTACTTC	CSVEKGTFQETQYF
many	TRBJ1-2	TRBV21-1	.	TGTGCCAGCAGCAAAAAAGGAGACAGACCTAACTATGGCTACACCTTC	CASSKKGDRPNYGYTF
few	TRBJ2-7	TRBV28	.	TGTGCCAGCAGCCCGGCGAACAGACCCTACGAGCAGTACTTC	CASSPANRPYEQYF
.	TRBJ1-5	TRBV5-1	TRBD1	TGCGCCAGCAGCTGGACAGGACTCAATCAGCCCCAGCATTTT	CASSWTGLNQPQHF
many	TRBJ2-2	TRBV7-2	TRBD2	TGTGCCAGCAGCCCCAAGACTAGCGGGAGGGCCTTGGGCACCGGGGAGCTGTTTTTT	CASSPKTSGRALGTGELFF
.	TRBJ2-5	TRBV5-1	.	TGCGCCAGCAGCCCGACGGACCCGCGCGGAGAGACCCAGTACTTC	CASSPTDPRGETQYF
.	TRBJ2-7	TRBV6-5	.	TGTGCCAGCAGTTACTCGAATTGGGGGGACTCCTACGAGCAGTACTTC	CASSYSNWGDSYEQYF
.	TRBJ2-2	TRBV28	TRBD1	TGTGCCAGCAGTTTTTCAGGACAGGGGAAGACCGGGGAGCTGTTTTTT	CASSFSGQGKTGELFF
few	TRBJ2-1	TRBV7-9	TRBD1	TGTGCCAGCAGCCCAACCGGGACAGCCTCCTACAATGAGCAGTTCTTC	CASSPTGTASYNEQFF
.	TRBJ2-4	TRBV7-9	.	TGTGCCAGCAGCGTCAAGGGCGGAGCGATGGCCAAAAACATTCAGTACTTC	CASSVKGGAMAKNIQYF
.	TRBJ2-4	TRBV20-1	.	TGCAGTGCTTACGGACTGATAGCCAAAAACATTCAGTACTTC	CSAYGLIAKNIQYF
.	TRBJ2-3	TRBV2	TRBD2	TGTGCCAGCAGTTGGACTAGTCCCACAGATACGCAGTATTTT	CASSWTSPTDTQYF
.	TRBJ1-4	TRBV7-9	.	TGTGCCGGCAGCTTAGCTAATCCCCACGAAAAACTGTTTTTT	CAGSLANPHEKLFF
.	TRBJ1-5	TRBV28	.	TGTGCCAGCATAGGGACTATGAGGCCTAATGGGCCCCAGCATTTT	CASIGTMRPNGPQHF
few	TRBJ2-1	TRBV6-6	.	TGTGCCAGCAGTTACCCGGACTGGAGCTCCTACAATGAGCAGTTCTTC	CASSYPDWSSYNEQFF
many	TRBJ2-5	TRBV29-1	.	TGCAGCGTTGGCAACAGGAGCCAAGAGACCCAGTACTTC	CSVGNRSQETQYF
.	TRBJ2-5	TRBV3-1	.	TGTGCCAGCACCCTGCGGGGCCAAGAGACCCAGTACTTC	CASTLRGQETQYF
few	TRBJ1-5	TRBV6-1	.	TGTGCCAGCATGATAAATCAGCCCCAGCATTTT	CASMINQPQHF
few	TRBJ2-1	TRBV7-6	.	TGTGCCAGCAGCCCTTGGGACGGAGGGGATGAGCAGTTCTTC	CASSPWDGGDEQFF
few	TRBJ1-1	TRBV11-2	.	TGTGCCAGCAGCTTAGAGGGAACTTGGGGAGAAGCTTTCTTT	CASSLEGTWGEAFF
few	TRBJ2-6	TRBV10-3	.	TGTGCCATCAGTGAGTACTACTCTGGGGCCAACGTCCTGACTTTC	CAISEYYSGANVLTF
many	TRBJ2-7	TRBV5-6	.	TGTGCCAGCAGCCCGCCGTCCGGGACGATTAGTTACGAGCAGTACTTC	CASSPPSGTISYEQYF
.	TRBJ2-1	TRBV7-9	.	TGTGCCAGCAGTTTACCCGGGAATTGGAATGAGCAGTTCTTC	CASSLPGNWNEQFF
.	TRBJ2-6	TRBV28	TRBD2	TGTGCCAGCAGTTCCCCGGGGAGGGATGGGGCCAACGTCCTGACTTTC	CASSSPGRDGANVLTF
.	TRBJ2-3	TRBV4-3	TRBD1	TGCGCCAGCAGCCAAGATCAGACAGGGGGAGATACGCAGTATTTT	CASSQDQTGGDTQYF
.	TRBJ2-7	TRBV5-1	.	TGCGCCAGCAGCTCCCCCGGCGGGTCCTACGAGCAGTACTTC	CASSSPGGSYEQYF
many	TRBJ2-4	TRBV3-1	.	TGTGCCAGCAGCCTACGGACAGTAGCCAAAAACATTCAGTACTTC	CASSLRTVAKNIQYF
many	TRBJ2-2	TRBV6-1	.	TGTGCCAGCAGTGAAATGGGATTAGGTACCGGGGAGCTGTTTTTT	CASSEMGLGTGELFF
.	TRBJ2-7	TRBV28	TRBD2	TGTGCCAGCAGTTTTCGCGGGAGGCTCTCCTACGAGCAGTACTTC	CASSFRGRLSYEQYF
.	TRBJ1-1	TRBV27	.	TGTGCCAGCAAAAAGGGGTCCATGAACACTGAAGCTTTCTTT	CASKKGSMNTEAFF
.	TRBJ2-5	TRBV6-2/TRBV6-3	.	TGTGCCAGCAGTTACTCGACACTCCAAGGGGGAGAGACCCAGTACTTC	CASSYSTLQGGETQYF
.	TRBJ2-2	TRBV7-2	TRBD2	TGTGCCAGCAGCCGGACTAGCGGGAGTGGATACACCGGGGAGCTGTTTTTT	CASSRTSGSGYTGELFF